The following is a T cell receptor beta chain sequence with its context. This CDR3 contains 17 residues. In germline, CDR1 is SEHNR, CDR2 FQNEAQ (reference sequence). The V segment lost 5 bases and the J segment 9 bases; nucleotides outside the gene matches: 14. This sample stems from a study of radiation and T cells in renal cell carcinoma. Documented time point: blood 2 weeks post-SBRT. The treatment is: 15 Gy SBRT to primary tumor, nephrectomy 4 weeks later. The repertoire was sequenced with immunoSEQ multiplex PCR; TCRdb's copy has only in-frame clones and lacks some. The sample holds about 65,000 clones; around 78% are singletons and the top ten take over 6%.

Sequences were derived from blood, sampled from a patient whose treatment included radiotherapy and nephrectomy. V gene TRBV7-9 combines with J gene TRBJ2-1, with 12 bases lining up with TRBD2. The TCR comes from a man in his sixties with renal cell carcinoma. The CDR3 DNA is TGTGCCAGCAGCATTCGACTAGCGGGAGCTCCAAGGAGTGAGCAGTTCTTC. Its translation is CASSIRLAGAPRSEQFF.